One and the same sample provided the 5 T cell receptor beta chains below, sequenced in a study of shared clonotypes between healthy human individuals. Assay: immunoSEQ multiplex PCR; the TCRdb copy retains only in-frame clones and omits some. This sample has roughly 2,000,000 clones; roughly 93% occur once, and the top ten carry roughly 1.7%. Naive-designated CD8 cells lacked CD45RO, were positively enriched for CCR7, and omitted terminally differentiated effector memory CD45RA+ cells. The sequenced sample was naive CD8+ T cells from PBMCs. Every receptor here comes from a man between 18 and 35 years old in good health. Some clones in this sample may be carry-over from other donors' samples.

V gene TRBV6-6 combines with J gene TRBJ2-1; D may be TRBD1 or TRBD2 (5 bases each). The CDR3 length is 16 residues. The V gene lost 4 bases and the J gene lost 3 bases, with 16 bases spanning the gap. CDR1 and CDR2 from the germline V gene are MNHNY and SVGAGI (reference sequence). The CDR3 DNA follows: TGTGCCAGCAGTTCCACCGGGACCTGGCTCTACAATGAGCAGTTCTTC. This codes for CASSSTGTWLYNEQFF.

V usage is TRBV7-2 and J usage is TRBJ2-3; D uncertain. Germline-derived CDR1 and CDR2 are SGHTA and FQGNSA. The CDR3 is 13 amino acids. V shed 4 bases and J shed 4 bases, with 9 bases lying between them. The CDR3 sequence is CASSSSRADTQYF. In nucleotides, the CDR3 is TGTGCCAGCAGCTCCAGTAGGGCAGATACGCAGTATTTT. The entire variable domain, with the rest obtained from reference TRBV7-2 and TRBJ2-3, is as follows: GAGVSQSPSNKVTEKGKDVELRCDPISGHTALYWYRQSLGQGLEFLIYFQGNSAPDKSGLPSDRFSAERTGGSVSTLTIQRTQQEDSAVYLCASSSSRADTQYFGPGTRLTVL.

The chain uses TRBV29-1 and TRBJ2-1; 8 positions match TRBD1. Germline V lookup: CDR1 SQVTM, CDR2 ANQGSEA. J was trimmed by 12 bases and V by 6 bases; bases with no gene match: 16. The length of the CDR3 is 14 residues. The CDR3 DNA is TGCAGCGTCCCCGACTCCCCCCGCGGGACAGGGCAGTTCTTC. Protein product: CSVPDSPRGTGQFF.

The rearrangement uses TRBV29-1 and TRBJ2-5, with D unresolved. The ends were cut back, 5 bases at V and 5 bases at J, with 9 bases in the middle. This CDR3 is built from 11 residues. The germline CDR1 and CDR2 sequences are SQVTM and ANQGSEA. CDR3 loop: CSVLGLETQYF. The CDR3 coding sequence is TGCAGCGTTTTGGGTTTGGAGACCCAGTACTTC.

The chain links TRBV11-2 to TRBJ2-3, with D unresolved. The CDR3 runs 14 residues. Germline V gene sequence: CDR1 SGHAT, CDR2 FQNNGV. V was trimmed by 5 bases and J by 1 base, leaving 10 bases between them. The CDR3 loop reads CASSPYRGTDTQYF. CDR3 sequence (DNA): TGTGCCAGCAGCCCCTATCGCGGCACAGATACGCAGTATTTT. The complete variable domain, with remaining parts taken from reference TRBV11-2 and TRBJ2-3, reads EAGVAQSPRYKIIEKRQSVAFWCNPISGHATLYWYQQILGQGPKLLIQFQNNGVVDDSQLPKDRFSAERLKGVDSTLKIQPAKLEDSAVYLCASSPYRGTDTQYFGPGTRLTVL.